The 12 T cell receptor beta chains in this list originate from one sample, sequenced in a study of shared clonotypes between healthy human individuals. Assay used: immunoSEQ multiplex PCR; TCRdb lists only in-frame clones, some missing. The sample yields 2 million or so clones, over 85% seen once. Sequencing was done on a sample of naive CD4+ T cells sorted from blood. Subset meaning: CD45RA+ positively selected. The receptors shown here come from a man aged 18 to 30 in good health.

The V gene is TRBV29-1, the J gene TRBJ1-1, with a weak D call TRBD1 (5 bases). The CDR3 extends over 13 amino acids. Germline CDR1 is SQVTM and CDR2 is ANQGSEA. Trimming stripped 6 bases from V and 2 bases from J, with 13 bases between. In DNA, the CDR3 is TGCAGCGTCCCTGGGACGGCTAACACTGAAGCTTTCTTT. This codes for CSVPGTANTEAFF.

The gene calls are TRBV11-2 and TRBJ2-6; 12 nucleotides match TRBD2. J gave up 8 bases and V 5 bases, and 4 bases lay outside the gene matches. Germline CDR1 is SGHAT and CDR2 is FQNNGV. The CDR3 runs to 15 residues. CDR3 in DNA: TGTGCCAGCAGCCTCACTAGCGGGGGGACCAACGTCCTGACTTTC. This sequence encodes CASSLTSGGTNVLTF.

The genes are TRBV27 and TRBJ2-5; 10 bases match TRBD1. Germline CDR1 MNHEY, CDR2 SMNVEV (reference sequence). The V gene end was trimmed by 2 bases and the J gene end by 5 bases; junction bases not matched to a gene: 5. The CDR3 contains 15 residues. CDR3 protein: CASSLGTGVGETQYF. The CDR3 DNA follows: TGTGCCAGCAGTTTAGGGACAGGGGTCGGTGAGACCCAGTACTTC.

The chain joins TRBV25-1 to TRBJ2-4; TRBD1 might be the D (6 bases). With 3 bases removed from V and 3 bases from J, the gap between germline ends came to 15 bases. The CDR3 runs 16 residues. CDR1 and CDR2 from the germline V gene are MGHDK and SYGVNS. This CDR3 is CASSDQNRDGKNIQYF. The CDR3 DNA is TGTGCCAGCAGTGACCAAAACAGGGATGGCAAAAACATTCAGTACTTC.

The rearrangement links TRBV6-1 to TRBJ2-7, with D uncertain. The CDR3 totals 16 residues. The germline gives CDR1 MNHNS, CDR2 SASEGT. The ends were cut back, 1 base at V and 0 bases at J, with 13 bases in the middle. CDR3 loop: CASSEGTLRSSYEQYF. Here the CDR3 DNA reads TGTGCCAGCAGTGAAGGAACTTTAAGGAGCTCCTACGAGCAGTACTTC.

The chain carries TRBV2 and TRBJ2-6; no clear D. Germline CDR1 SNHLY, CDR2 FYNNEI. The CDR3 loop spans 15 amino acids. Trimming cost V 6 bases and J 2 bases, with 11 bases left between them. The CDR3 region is CASSKGSTGANVLTF. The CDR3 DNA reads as TGTGCCAGCAGCAAGGGTTCTACTGGGGCCAACGTCCTGACTTTC.

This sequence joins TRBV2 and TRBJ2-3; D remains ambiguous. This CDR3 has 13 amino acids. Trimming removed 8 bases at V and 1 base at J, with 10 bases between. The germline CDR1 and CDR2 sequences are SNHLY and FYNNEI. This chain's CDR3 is CASSLEGTDTQYF. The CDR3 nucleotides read TGTGCCAGCTCCCTGGAAGGCACAGATACGCAGTATTTT.

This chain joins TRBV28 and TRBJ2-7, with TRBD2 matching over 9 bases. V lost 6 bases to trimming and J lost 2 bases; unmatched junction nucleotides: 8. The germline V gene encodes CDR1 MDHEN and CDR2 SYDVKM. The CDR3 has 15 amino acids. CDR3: CASRPRTSAAYEQYF. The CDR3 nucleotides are TGTGCCAGCAGACCCCGGACTAGCGCCGCCTACGAGCAGTACTTC.

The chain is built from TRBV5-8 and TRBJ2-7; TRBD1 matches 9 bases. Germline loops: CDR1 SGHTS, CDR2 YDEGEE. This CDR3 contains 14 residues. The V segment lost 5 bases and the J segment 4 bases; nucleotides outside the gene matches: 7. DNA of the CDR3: TGTGCCAGCAGGAGAACAGGGGGCGGGTACGAGCAGTACTTC. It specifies CASRRTGGGYEQYF.

The chain's CDR3 is CASSREEQYF. The CDR3, as DNA: TGTGCCAGCTCCCGGGAGGAGCAGTACTTC. The rearrangement links TRBV18 to TRBJ2-7, with D possibly TRBD2 on 6 matching bases. The CDR3 spans 10 residues. Germline CDR1 KGHSH, CDR2 LQKENI. The V end lost 6 bases, the J end lost 7 bases, and 7 bases lay between the germline ends.

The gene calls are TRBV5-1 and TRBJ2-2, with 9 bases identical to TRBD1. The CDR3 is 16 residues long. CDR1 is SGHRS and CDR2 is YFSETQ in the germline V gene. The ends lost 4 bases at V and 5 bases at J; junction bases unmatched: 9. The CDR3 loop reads CASSPLQGASTGELFF. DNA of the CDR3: TGCGCCAGCAGCCCCCTACAGGGGGCGTCGACCGGGGAGCTGTTTTTT.

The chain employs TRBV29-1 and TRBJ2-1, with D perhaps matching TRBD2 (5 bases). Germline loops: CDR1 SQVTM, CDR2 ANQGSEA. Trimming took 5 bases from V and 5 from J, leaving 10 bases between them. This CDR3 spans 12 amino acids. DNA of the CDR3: TGCAGCGTTAATTACGGGAACAATGAGCAGTTCTTC. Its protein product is CSVNYGNNEQFF.